The present T cell receptor beta chain was sequenced within a study of blood T cell repertoires in COVID-19. Study as a whole: From T cells, B-cell-depleted T cells, or PBMCs came the material, which was cDNA or gDNA.

Under the authors' procedure: Nucleated cell counts were estimated from reference gene primer amplification. Profiled with immunoSEQ multiplex PCR; TCRdb holds only in-frame clones, not every one. The DNA gave D and trimming, while V, J and clone size come from that table. The sample comprises tens of thousands of clones, over 60% of which are singletons, and about half rests with the top ten. V was pared by 0 bases and J by 2 bases, with 6 bases between. Germline V gene data show CDR1 as SGHKS and CDR2 as YYEKEE (reference sequence). The CDR3 covers 13 residues. What was sequenced was peripheral blood. The receptor was derived from a human donor in a cohort sampled during active COVID-19. The gene calls are TRBV5-5 and TRBJ2-7; D remains ambiguous. This CDR3 is CASSLVRAYEQYF. CDR3 DNA sequence: TGTGCCAGCAGCTTGGTTCGGGCCTACGAGCAGTACTTC.